One and the same sample provided the 8 T cell receptor beta chains below, sequenced in a study of cytomegalovirus exposure and HLA in healthy donors. Both 60 Vbeta primers and 13 Jbeta primers went into the PCR. Generated by immunoSEQ multiplex PCR, the TCRdb table keeps only in-frame clones and is missing some. The data hold 200,000 or so clones, with over 75% observed a single time. The sample was PBMCs. The receptor source for this set is a human donor in good health.

The V call is TRBV7-2, the J call TRBJ1-2, with TRBD1 matching 8 bases. This CDR3 has 15 amino acids. Looked up from germline, CDR1 is SGHTA and CDR2 is FQGNSA. J lost 3 bases, V lost 7 bases, and 10 bases had no gene match. The CDR3 DNA reads TGTGCCAGCAATACCCCCCACAGGGGGGACTATGGCTACACCTTC. Translating it yields CASNTPHRGDYGYTF.

V and J are TRBV19 and TRBJ2-5; D may be TRBD2 (5 bases). The germline V and J ends were trimmed by 8 bases and 1 base, with 14 bases remaining between them. The CDR3 has 14 residues. Germline-derived CDR1 and CDR2 are LNHDA and SQIVND (reference sequence). CDR3 DNA sequence: TGTGCCAGTGGCCCGAGAGGGCGCCAAGAGACCCAGTACTTC. This codes for CASGPRGRQETQYF.

This clone appeared once. This sequence joins TRBV7-8 and TRBJ2-1, with 7 bases aligning to TRBD1. Trimming removed 6 bases from V and 6 bases from J; junction bases left unmatched: 11. CDR1 and CDR2 from the germline V gene are SGHVS and FQNEAQ. This CDR3 is 15 amino acids long. As DNA, the CDR3 is TGTGCCAGCAGTTTGGGGACAGAACCATCCAATGAGCAGTTCTTC. Translating gives CASSLGTEPSNEQFF.

V and J are TRBV19 and TRBJ1-5; 10 bases are shared with TRBD1. The CDR3 has 18 residues. Germline V gene sequence: CDR1 LNHDA, CDR2 SQIVND (reference sequence). V dropped 5 bases and J dropped 2; count of bases not matched to a gene: 12. The CDR3 reads CASSLRATGGSGNQPQHF. The CDR3 DNA follows: TGTGCCAGTAGTCTCCGGGCGACAGGGGGCAGTGGCAATCAGCCCCAGCATTTT.

The DNA for the CDR3 is TGTGCCAGCAGCTCCAAGCGGGAGTTCCGGGAGCTGTTTTTT. Protein: CASSSKREFRELFF. This rearrangement joins TRBV7-2 to TRBJ2-2, with 8 bases matching TRBD2. Germline CDR1 reads SGHTA; CDR2 reads FQGNSA. V lost 4 bases, J lost 9 bases, and 7 bases stayed unmatched. This CDR3 spans 14 amino acids. The full variable domain, completed using reference TRBV7-2 and TRBJ2-2, is GAGVSQSPSNKVTEKGKDVELRCDPISGHTALYWYRQSLGQGLEFLIYFQGNSAPDKSGLPSDRFSAERTGGSVSTLTIQRTQQEDSAVYLCASSSKREFRELFFGEGSRLTVL.

The chain carries TRBV6-5 and TRBJ2-1; TRBD2 aligns across 9 bases. The CDR3 totals 13 residues. Germline V gene lookup returns CDR1 MNHEY and CDR2 SVGAGI. J gave up 12 bases and V 6 bases, and 9 bases lay outside the gene matches. In DNA form, the CDR3 reads TGTGCCAGCAGACCTTCTAGCGGGATTTTGCAGTTCTTC. This codes for CASRPSSGILQFF.

This clone was observed once. CDR3: CASSLRVGQFRTGELFF. CDR3 nucleotides: TGTGCCAGCAGTTTGAGGGTGGGCCAATTCCGCACCGGGGAGCTGTTTTTT. The chain combines TRBV27 with TRBJ2-2, with D possibly being TRBD2 (5 bases). This CDR3 is built from 17 residues. Germline V lookup: CDR1 MNHEY, CDR2 SMNVEV (reference sequence). V lost 3 bases and J 4 bases, leaving 18 bases between the germline ends.

The CDR3: CASSREGFYEQYF. As DNA, the CDR3 is TGTGCCAGCAGTCGGGAGGGATTCTACGAGCAGTACTTC. This chain joins TRBV27 and TRBJ2-7, with 8 bases identical to TRBD2. V gave up 5 bases and J gave up 3 bases; unmatched junction bases: 3. Germline V gene sequence: CDR1 MNHEY, CDR2 SMNVEV (reference sequence). The CDR3 extends over 13 amino acids.